The entry below gives a single TCR beta chain sequence along with its context. Its antigen is unidentified. This specimen belongs to a study of cytomegalovirus exposure and HLA in healthy donors. Germline V gives CDR1 MDHEN, CDR2 SYDVKM. V was shortened by 7 bases and J by 2 bases, with 18 bases between the two germline ends. The CDR3 length is 15 residues. The study drew the donors from its roughly 110-subject validation cohort, separate from the approximately 700-subject first cohort. Notes on the study in general: Within the 90 to 150 validation repertoires, first-cohort TCR clusters tended to co-occur, according to a later analysis. Rare TCR sequences predominated, though certain public TCRs were found in many donors.

TCRdb's copy holds only in-frame clones and misses some; the assay was immunoSEQ multiplex PCR. The sample consists of approximately 260,000 clones, around 86% of them appearing once. Sequences were obtained from PBMCs. The sequence came from a woman under 30 in good health and CMV-seronegative. The chain links TRBV28 to TRBJ2-7; weak D call: TRBD2 (5 bases). The CDR3 DNA is TGTGCCAGCACTTTCATTCCCGACGGGACCTACGAGCAGTACTTC. Translation: CASTFIPDGTYEQYF.